Shown below are 17 T cell receptor beta chains from a single sample sequenced in a study of cytomegalovirus exposure and HLA in healthy donors. 60 Vbeta and 13 Jbeta primers were used in PCR. Measured with immunoSEQ multiplex PCR; TCRdb has only the in-frame clones, and not every one. Of 150,000 to 200,000 clones detected, roughly four fifths appear once; the ten largest clones hold about 1.9%. Sequenced input: PBMCs. These receptors were obtained from a young woman in good health and CMV-seronegative.

The rearrangement links TRBV6-5 to TRBJ2-7; TRBD2 aligns across 9 bases. CDR3 length: 13 amino acids. With V trimmed by 5 bases and J by 6 bases, 5 bases remained unmatched. Germline values: CDR1 MNHEY, CDR2 SVGAGI. Here the CDR3 reads CASSGSGSPEQYF. CDR3 DNA sequence: TGTGCCAGCAGTGGTAGCGGGAGTCCCGAGCAGTACTTC.

V and J are TRBV18 and TRBJ1-1; the D is unclear. Trimming pared 2 bases from V and 0 bases from J, leaving 10 bases between. CDR1 is KGHSH and CDR2 is LQKENI in the germline V gene. The CDR3 is 15 residues long. CDR3 amino acids: CASSPLTFLNTEAFF. Written as DNA, the CDR3 is TGTGCCAGCTCACCATTAACTTTTCTGAACACTGAAGCTTTCTTT.

The V gene is TRBV5-5, the J gene TRBJ1-1; a possible D gene is TRBD1 (6 bases). This CDR3 has 14 amino acids. Trimming left V 4 bases short and J 7 bases short, with 17 bases between. Germline V gives CDR1 SGHKS, CDR2 YYEKEE (reference sequence). CDR3 bases: TGTGCCAGCAGCACTTACACAGGGCGCATTGAAGCTTTCTTT. It yields the protein CASSTYTGRIEAFF. Variable domain in full (rest from reference TRBV5-5 and TRBJ1-1): DAGVTQSPTHLIKTRGQQVTLRCSPISGHKSVSWYQQVLGQGPQFIFQYYEKEERGRGNFPDRFSARQFPNYSSELNVNALLLGDSALYLCASSTYTGRIEAFFGQGTRLTVV.

V usage is TRBV18 and J usage is TRBJ1-3, with a possible D match to TRBD1 (6 bases). Trimming cost V 3 bases and J 2 bases, with 8 bases left between them. Germline V gene data show CDR1 as KGHSH and CDR2 as LQKENI. The CDR3 runs to 14 residues. The CDR3 bases are TGTGCCAGCTCACCGGCAGGGGCTGGAAACACCATATATTTT. Translated, it gives CASSPAGAGNTIYF.

V and J are TRBV11-1 and TRBJ2-1; TRBD2 matches 13 bases. This CDR3 contains 18 residues. The junction had 14 bases not matched to a gene; V was cut back by 5 bases and J by 7 bases. Germline CDR1 SGHAT, CDR2 FQDESV (reference sequence). In nucleotides, the CDR3 is TGTGCCAGCAGCCTGACATGGACTAGCGGGGGCGGGGGTAATGAGCAGTTCTTC. Amino acids: CASSLTWTSGGGGNEQFF.

This chain connects TRBV10-3 to TRBJ1-5; TRBD1 agrees at 7 bases. This CDR3 contains 15 residues. Losses at the gene ends were 6 bases for V and 5 bases for J; bases not matched to a gene: 10. Germline V gene data show CDR1 as ENHRY and CDR2 as SYGVKD. The CDR3 reads CAISGRQGDDQPQHF. DNA for the CDR3: TGTGCCATCAGCGGGAGACAGGGCGATGATCAGCCCCAGCATTTT.

The rearrangement joins TRBV6-5 to TRBJ2-3; D perhaps matches TRBD2 (5 bases). The V gene's germline CDR1 is MNHEY and CDR2 SVGAGI. The CDR3 length is 16 residues. Deletions cut 4 bases from V and 6 bases from J, with 20 bases between. The DNA for the CDR3 is TGTGCCAGCAGTTTTCAAACTAGTTCCCTCGGGGATACGCAGTATTTT. Its translation is CASSFQTSSLGDTQYF.

The chain has TRBV6-1 and TRBJ1-2; D is perhaps TRBD1 (5 bases). V shed 4 bases and J shed 3 bases, with 9 bases lying between them. The germline gives CDR1 MNHNS, CDR2 SASEGT. The CDR3 totals 13 residues. This CDR3 is CASSGQRDYGYTF. CDR3 nucleotides: TGTGCCAGCAGTGGACAGCGCGACTATGGCTACACCTTC.

The V gene is TRBV11-1, the J gene TRBJ2-1; 8 bases align to TRBD2. Trimming removed 5 bases from V and 3 bases from J; junction bases left unmatched: 9. CDR3 length: 16 amino acids. Germline loops: CDR1 SGHAT, CDR2 FQDESV (reference sequence). In DNA, the CDR3 is TGTGCCAGCAGCCCCGTAGCGGGAAGGCGCTACAATGAGCAGTTCTTC. Encoded protein: CASSPVAGRRYNEQFF.

The genes are TRBV7-3 and TRBJ1-1; the D gene is possibly TRBD1 (6 bases). Germline CDR1 reads SGHTA; CDR2 reads FQGTGA. The CDR3 sequence is 13 residues long. Trimming stripped 4 bases from V and 1 base from J, with 7 bases between. DNA for the CDR3: TGTGCCAGCAGCTCGGGACAGAACACTGAAGCTTTCTTT. It encodes CASSSGQNTEAFF.

Here the CDR3 DNA reads TGTGCCAGCAGTTTTGATACGGTCTCCTACGAGCAGTACTTC. Translation gives CASSFDTVSYEQYF. The V and J genes are TRBV28 and TRBJ2-7; no reliable D call. The V end lost 3 bases, the J end lost 0 bases, and 9 bases lay between the germline ends. In germline, CDR1 is MDHEN, CDR2 SYDVKM. This CDR3 has 14 amino acids.

The J gene is TRBJ2-1, the V gene TRBV10-1; a possible D gene is TRBD2 (6 bases). V dropped 3 bases and J dropped 0 bases, with 9 bases sitting between them. Germline loops: CDR1 WNHNN, CDR2 SYGVQD (reference sequence). The length of the CDR3 is 15 residues. The CDR3: CASSEGLSSYNEQFF. The DNA of the CDR3 is TGCGCCAGCAGTGAAGGACTAAGCTCCTACAATGAGCAGTTCTTC.

The CDR3 DNA follows: TGCGCCAGCAGCCAGGACAGGGTATATTCACCCCTCCACTTT. The encoded protein is CASSQDRVYSPLHF. The rearrangement joins TRBV5-1 to TRBJ1-6, with 8 bases matching TRBD1. Per germline, CDR1 SGHRS and CDR2 YFSETQ. This CDR3 has 14 amino acids. The trim removed 4 bases at V and 8 bases at J, leaving 5 bases unmatched.

This chain uses TRBV11-2 with TRBJ1-2; possible D gene TRBD1, 6 bases. V was clipped by 5 bases and J by 8 bases, with 9 bases between them. The length of the CDR3 is 11 residues. CDR1 is SGHAT, CDR2 FQNNGV, per germline. The CDR3 bases are TGTGCCAGCAGCAACAGGGTAGGCTACACCTTC. It encodes CASSNRVGYTF.

This clone showed up just once. The J gene is TRBJ2-1, the V gene TRBV7-9; 7 nucleotides align to TRBD1. The CDR3 extends over 15 amino acids. The V gene end was trimmed by 4 bases and the J gene end by 2 bases; junction bases not matched to a gene: 5. Germline values: CDR1 SEHNR, CDR2 FQNEAQ (reference sequence). The CDR3 loop is CASSSRGWPYNEQFF. The CDR3 nucleotides are TGTGCCAGCAGCTCCAGGGGGTGGCCCTACAATGAGCAGTTCTTC.

The V and J genes are TRBV10-3 and TRBJ1-1; weak D call: TRBD1 (5 bases). CDR1 is ENHRY, CDR2 SYGVKD, per germline. The CDR3 spans 14 residues. V was cut by 3 bases and J by 3 bases, with 11 bases left in between. The CDR3: CAISEGRDDTEAFF. The CDR3 DNA sequence: TGTGCCATCAGTGAAGGCAGGGATGACACTGAAGCTTTCTTT.

The gene calls are TRBV6-1 and TRBJ1-5; weak D call: TRBD1 (5 bases). This CDR3 region has 14 residues. With 10 bases removed from V and 6 bases from J, the gap between germline ends came to 19 bases. CDR1 MNHNS and CDR2 SASEGT come from the germline V gene. CDR3 loop: CATRAGFSGQPQHF. In DNA form, the CDR3 reads TGTGCCACCAGGGCGGGTTTTTCTGGTCAGCCCCAGCATTTT.